This T cell receptor (beta chain) is from a study of tumor T cells in aggressive B-cell lymphoma. Assay: immunoSEQ multiplex PCR; the TCRdb copy retains only in-frame clones and omits some. The repertoire holds roughly 9,900 clones, with about 82% as singletons. This CDR3 has 17 amino acids. In germline, CDR1 is SQVTM, CDR2 ANQGSEA. V gave up 0 bases and J gave up 4 bases; unmatched junction bases: 10. The chain couples TRBV29-1 to TRBJ2-1; TRBD2 matches at 9 bases. This receptor was taken from an adult with diffuse large B cell lymphoma. Sequencing input: tumor tissue. CDR3 DNA: TGCAGCGTTGAAGATGTGGTCGCGGGAGGGCCATACAATGAGCAGTTCTTC. It specifies CSVEDVVAGGPYNEQFF.